The subject of this entry is one T cell receptor (beta chain). The data belong to a study of technical replicates of blood from a handful of donors. The junction had 9 bases not matched to a gene; V was cut back by 4 bases and J by 8 bases. Germline loops: CDR1 SGHNT, CDR2 YYREEE (reference sequence). The CDR3 spans 15 residues. Repertoires were generated with immunoSEQ multiplex PCR, while TCRdb's copy carries only in-frame clones and drops some. The table has about 60,000 clones, around 86% seen once; the top ten hold 4.5% to 6%. Sequencing input: PBMCs. The chain couples TRBV5-4 to TRBJ2-3, with 11 bases that match TRBD2. This sequence was found in a human donor in good health. Some clones in this sample may be carry-over from other donors' samples. The CDR3: CASSSLAGGPLTQYF. CDR3 nucleotide sequence: TGTGCCAGCAGCAGTTTAGCGGGGGGGCCGCTTACGCAGTATTTT.